What follows are 27 T cell receptor beta chains derived from one specimen sequenced in a study of blood T cell repertoires in COVID-19 (dated by TCRdb to 2018 to 2020). The method behind the library was the immunoSEQ multiplex PCR assay. Not all clones reach the TCRdb copy of this immuneACCESS table, which keeps in-frame sequences only. Checked studies attribute under half of the gap to unresolved V genes and leave the rest unexplained. This sample has around 250,000 clones in its table, and 70% to 90% of those were observed once. The ten largest clones capture approximately 1.2% of the sample. Material for sequencing was PBMCs or T cells enriched from blood (not recorded which). Receptors originate from a woman aged 35 to 49 with acute COVID-19.

The rearrangement uses TRBV21-1 and TRBJ2-5; TRBD2, the D gene given by the table, was not confirmed from the DNA. TRBV21-1 is flagged as a pseudogene. The CDR3 sequence is 17 residues long. CDR3 amino acids: CASSKGNRAGVKETQYF. Here the CDR3 DNA reads TGTGCCAGCAGCAAAGGGAATCGGGCGGGAGTGAAAGAGACCCAGTACTTC.

The V call is TRBV5-4, the J call TRBJ2-1, with 8 positions matching TRBD1. The germline V gene encodes CDR1 SGHNT and CDR2 YYREEE (reference sequence). CDR3 length: 15 amino acids. After removal of 4 bases from V and 4 bases from J, the junction contained 7 bases not matched to a gene. CDR3 sequence reads: CASSTPGTGYNEQFF. CDR3 nucleotides: TGTGCCAGCAGCACCCCCGGGACAGGATACAATGAGCAGTTCTTC.

CDR3 DNA: TGTGCTAGTGGTTTGCCACAGGGGCCCACCGGGGAGCTGTTTTTT. This sequence encodes CASGLPQGPTGELFF. This rearrangement joins TRBV12-5 to TRBJ2-2, with 7 positions matching TRBD1. The CDR3 is 15 amino acids. Looked up from germline, CDR1 is LGHNT and CDR2 is FRNRAP. With V trimmed by 2 bases and J by 4 bases, 4 bases remained unmatched.

The CDR3 region has the DNA TGTGCCAGCATCAGACAGGGGCCGGTAAATCAGCCCCAGCATTTT. Translated: CASIRQGPVNQPQHF. The V gene is TRBV7-9, the J gene TRBJ1-5, with 8 positions matching TRBD1. This CDR3 is 15 amino acids long. V was clipped by 7 bases and J by 4 bases; unmatched bases: 9. The germline V gene encodes CDR1 SEHNR and CDR2 FQNEAQ (reference sequence).

The rearrangement joins TRBV27 to TRBJ2-5, with a weak D call TRBD2 (5 bases). This CDR3 is 15 amino acids long. V was trimmed by 5 bases and J by 7 bases, leaving 20 bases between them. Germline CDR1 reads MNHEY; CDR2 reads SMNVEV (reference sequence). In DNA form, the CDR3 reads TGTGCCAGCAGTCTCCACCGGGATCCCAAAGGGACCCAGTACTTC. Translation gives CASSLHRDPKGTQYF.

This sequence joins TRBV20-1 and TRBJ2-7; TRBD2 aligns across 12 bases. Germline values: CDR1 DFQATT, CDR2 SNEGSKA (reference sequence). This CDR3 is 15 amino acids long. Trimming cost V 3 bases and J 2 bases; bases outside gene matches: 5. In DNA form, the CDR3 reads TGCAGTGCTAGTGTCGGACTAGCGGGACCCTACGAGCAGTACTTC. It codes for CSASVGLAGPYEQYF.

The chain uses TRBV9 and TRBJ2-4; D is possibly TRBD1 (6 bases). V was trimmed by 0 bases and J by 9 bases, leaving 10 bases between them. Germline-derived CDR1 and CDR2 are SGDLS and YYNGEE. The CDR3 has 13 amino acids. The CDR3 DNA reads as TGTGCCAGCAGCGTAGAGGGGGAATCCATTCAGTACTTC. Translated, it gives CASSVEGESIQYF.

This chain joins TRBV28 and TRBJ1-2, with D maybe TRBD1 (6 bases). Germline loops: CDR1 MDHEN, CDR2 SYDVKM. Trimming pared 5 bases from V and 6 bases from J, leaving 19 bases between. CDR3 length: 15 residues. CDR3 residues: CASSALPGAGDGYTF. CDR3 coding DNA: TGTGCCAGCAGTGCCCTGCCTGGGGCAGGGGATGGCTACACCTTC.

The chain employs TRBV5-1 and TRBJ2-2; a possible D gene is TRBD2 (5 bases). Per the germline V gene, CDR1 is SGHRS and CDR2 is YFSETQ. CDR3 size: 15 residues. The ends were cut back, 1 base at V and 5 bases at J, with 12 bases in the middle. DNA of the CDR3: TGCGCCAGCAGCTTGATGAGGGTTGGAACCGGGGAGCTGTTTTTT. Amino acids: CASSLMRVGTGELFF.

The chain carries TRBV5-1 and TRBJ2-5; D remains unclear. Germline V gives CDR1 SGHRS, CDR2 YFSETQ. CDR3 size: 14 residues. Trimming cost V 0 bases and J 2 bases, with 8 bases left between them. The CDR3 loop reads CASSLGRNQETQYF. The CDR3 DNA is TGCGCCAGCAGCTTGGGGAGAAATCAAGAGACCCAGTACTTC.

This sequence joins TRBV5-4 and TRBJ2-5, with 10 nucleotides matching TRBD2. CDR3 length equals 14 residues. The germline V gene encodes CDR1 SGHNT and CDR2 YYREEE (reference sequence). J was trimmed by 4 bases and V by 2 bases; bases with no gene match: 2. The CDR3 spells CASSLRLAGETQYF. The CDR3 DNA follows: TGTGCCAGCAGCTTAAGACTAGCGGGAGAGACCCAGTACTTC.

The CDR3 protein is CASSSQGNTDTQYF. The CDR3 DNA follows: TGTGCCAGCAGCTCTCAGGGAAACACAGATACGCAGTATTTT. The chain joins TRBV7-9 to TRBJ2-3, with a tentative D call TRBD1 (5 bases). V shed 4 bases and J shed 2 bases, with 10 bases lying between them. The CDR3 is 14 residues long. Germline loops: CDR1 SEHNR, CDR2 FQNEAQ (reference sequence). The entire variable domain, with the rest obtained from reference TRBV7-9 and TRBJ2-3, is as follows: DTGVSQNPRHKITKRGQNVTFRCDPISEHNRLYWYRQTLGQGPEFLTYFQNEAQLEKSRLLSDRFSAERPKGSFSTLEIQRTEQGDSAMYLCASSSQGNTDTQYFGPGTRLTVL.

The chain joins TRBV12-3 or TRBV12-4 to TRBJ1-1; D is perhaps TRBD1 (6 bases). Trimming pared 5 bases from V and 3 bases from J, leaving 10 bases between. The CDR3 sequence is 13 residues long. DNA of the CDR3: TGTGCCAGCAGTCCCAGGACAGACACTGAAGCTTTCTTT. Amino acid sequence: CASSPRTDTEAFF.

V and J are TRBV12-5 and TRBJ2-2; possibly TRBD2 for D (6 bases). CDR3 length: 15 amino acids. CDR1 is LGHNT and CDR2 is FRNRAP in the germline V gene. The ends were cut back, 8 bases at V and 6 bases at J, with 19 bases in the middle. CDR3 bases: TGTGCTAGTCAATGGGTCGGCGGGACTGCCGGGGAGCTGTTTTTT. It specifies CASQWVGGTAGELFF.

V gene TRBV28 combines with J gene TRBJ2-7; D gene uncertain. Germline V gives CDR1 MDHEN, CDR2 SYDVKM. The CDR3 totals 15 residues. Trimming left V 6 bases short and J 0 bases short, with 15 bases between. The CDR3 reads CASSPTPRSSYEQYF. In nucleotides, the CDR3 is TGTGCCAGCAGCCCTACACCGAGGAGCTCCTACGAGCAGTACTTC.

This clone was detected only once. As DNA, the CDR3 is TGTGCCAGTAGGACGACAGGGGGTAGCACAGATACGCAGTATTTT. Protein: CASRTTGGSTDTQYF. This sequence joins TRBV19 and TRBJ2-3; 9 nucleotides agree with TRBD1. Germline-derived CDR1 and CDR2 are LNHDA and SQIVND (reference sequence). This CDR3 is 15 amino acids long. V lost 6 bases and J lost 0; bases outside the gene matches: 4.

The rearrangement joins TRBV28 to TRBJ2-2, with TRBD2 matching 11 bases. The junction had 3 bases not matched to a gene; V was cut back by 2 bases and J by 4 bases. Germline CDR1 reads MDHEN; CDR2 reads SYDVKM. The CDR3 has 16 residues. The CDR3 is CASSLLAGGTTGELFF. The CDR3, as DNA: TGTGCCAGCAGTTTACTAGCGGGAGGAACCACCGGGGAGCTGTTTTTT. The full variable domain, completed using reference TRBV28 and TRBJ2-2, is DVKVTQSSRYLVKRTGEKVFLECVQDMDHENMFWYRQDPGLGLRLIYFSYDVKMKEKGDIPEGYSVSREKKERFSLILESASTNQTSMYLCASSLLAGGTTGELFFGEGSRLTVL.

This chain links TRBV2 with TRBJ2-7, with TRBD1 matching over 7 bases. The V gene's germline CDR1 is SNHLY and CDR2 FYNNEI. This CDR3 spans 14 amino acids. The ends lost 6 bases at V and 0 bases at J; junction bases unmatched: 5. CDR3 bases: TGTGCCAGCAGCTCGGACAGGAGCTCCTACGAGCAGTACGTC. It codes for CASSSDRSSYEQYV.

The J gene is TRBJ1-2, the V gene TRBV3-1 (or the pseudogene TRBV3-2); possibly TRBD1 for D (5 bases). Trimming took 0 bases from V and 4 from J, leaving 18 bases between them. The germline gives CDR1 LGHDT, CDR2 YNNKEL (reference sequence). The CDR3 totals 17 residues. The DNA of the CDR3 is TGTGCCAGCAGCCAAGACGTAGTAGGGGTTAAGGGCTATGGCTACACCTTC. The encoded protein is CASSQDVVGVKGYGYTF.

The chain carries TRBV13 and TRBJ1-4; TRBD1 might be the D (5 bases). CDR3 length: 13 amino acids. The germline V gene encodes CDR1 PRHDT and CDR2 FYEKMQ (reference sequence). Between the trimmed V and J ends, which lost 1 base and 8 bases, there was a span of 8 bases. The CDR3 sequence is CASSLVRGEKLFF. CDR3 nucleotide sequence: TGTGCCAGCAGCTTAGTCCGGGGGGAAAAACTGTTTTTT.

J is TRBJ2-3 and V is TRBV4-1, with TRBD2 matching over 11 bases. This CDR3 is built from 17 residues. Germline trimming cut 1 base from V and 5 bases from J; bases unmatched to any gene: 8. The V gene's germline CDR1 is MGHRA and CDR2 YSYEKL. Here the CDR3 DNA reads TGCGCCAGCAGCCAAGCAGGTTCCGGACTAGCGGGAGATACGCAGTATTTT. Protein product: CASSQAGSGLAGDTQYF.

The chain recombines TRBV9 with TRBJ2-7; unclear D gene. Germline V gene data show CDR1 as SGDLS and CDR2 as YYNGEE. This CDR3 spans 14 amino acids. The V and J ends lost 3 bases and 1 base respectively, with 11 bases between them. The CDR3 reads CASSAGLESYEQYF. The CDR3 region has the DNA TGTGCCAGCAGCGCCGGTCTCGAATCCTACGAGCAGTACTTC.

This chain links TRBV29-1 with TRBJ2-1; TRBD2 matches 9 bases. The ends lost 4 bases at V and 2 bases at J; junction bases unmatched: 3. Looked up from germline, CDR1 is SQVTM and CDR2 is ANQGSEA. The CDR3 covers 14 residues. The CDR3 loop is CSVVAGETYNEQFF. In nucleotides, the CDR3 is TGCAGCGTTGTAGCGGGAGAGACCTACAATGAGCAGTTCTTC.

The rearrangement links TRBV2 to TRBJ2-3; tentatively, D is TRBD1 (6 bases). Trimming took off 10 bases at V and 0 bases at J, with 17 bases between the two ends. The CDR3 loop spans 15 amino acids. CDR1 and CDR2 (germline): SNHLY, FYNNEI. CDR3 loop: CATRSGQPSTDTQYF. The CDR3 region has the DNA TGTGCCACCAGGTCAGGACAGCCTAGCACAGATACGCAGTATTTT.

The genes are TRBV4-3 and TRBJ2-1; D gene unclear. The CDR3 has 15 residues. V shed 0 bases and J shed 8 bases, with 14 bases lying between them. Germline values: CDR1 LGHNA, CDR2 YSLEER. In DNA form, the CDR3 reads TGCGCCAGCAGCCAAGATTGGGTAAAACGGGATGAGCAGTTCTTC. As protein: CASSQDWVKRDEQFF.

This chain uses TRBV24-1 with TRBJ2-2, with a weak D call TRBD2 (5 bases). Trimming removed 4 bases at V and 5 bases at J, with 16 bases between. This CDR3 contains 16 residues. The V gene's germline CDR1 is KGHDR and CDR2 SFDVKD. CDR3 coding DNA: TGTGCCACCAGTGACACCATGGACGGGAATACCGGGGAGCTGTTTTTT. As protein: CATSDTMDGNTGELFF.

V usage is TRBV30 and J usage is TRBJ1-2; D is ambiguous. CDR1 is GTSNPN and CDR2 is SVGIG in the germline V gene (reference sequence). The CDR3 length is 12 residues. With 2 bases removed from V and 5 bases from J, the gap between germline ends came to 9 bases. The CDR3 loop is CAWSTQIYGYTF. CDR3 DNA: TGTGCCTGGAGTACACAGATTTATGGCTACACCTTC.